What follows are 26 T cell receptor beta chains derived from one specimen sequenced in a study of T cell responses to AZD1222 COVID-19 vaccine. TCRdb keeps only in-frame clones here, not all; method: immunoSEQ multiplex PCR. This table has 150,000 to 160,000 clones, approximately 91% appearing once. The specimen was peripheral blood, collected after recovery from COVID-19. Source of these receptors: an adult who had recovered from COVID-19.

The J gene is TRBJ1-5, the V gene TRBV10-3; possibly TRBD1 for D (6 bases). The CDR3 is 15 residues long. V was cut by 5 bases and J by 1 base, with 12 bases left in between. CDR1 is ENHRY and CDR2 is SYGVKD in the germline V gene. The CDR3 nucleotides are TGTGCCATCAGTCCTAGGGGGGACAGCAATCAGCCCCAGCATTTT. This codes for CAISPRGDSNQPQHF.

The chain combines TRBV6-6 with TRBJ2-5; 7 bases are shared with TRBD2. Germline assignment: CDR1 MNHNY and CDR2 SVGAGI (reference sequence). V was pared by 5 bases and J by 5 bases, with 8 bases of the junction left unmatched. CDR3 length: 14 residues. CDR3 sequence: CASSILAMGETQYF. The CDR3 DNA reads TGTGCCAGCAGTATACTAGCGATGGGTGAGACCCAGTACTTC.

The CDR3 protein is CASSQNYGEQFF. Here the CDR3 DNA reads TGTGCCAGCAGCCAGAACTATGGTGAGCAGTTCTTC. The chain recombines TRBV3-1 (or the pseudogene TRBV3-2) with TRBJ2-1, with D uncertain. Germline-derived CDR1 and CDR2 are LGHDT and YNNKEL (reference sequence). Trimming left V 3 bases short and J 9 bases short, with 9 bases between. The CDR3 has 12 amino acids.

The chain joins TRBV5-1 to TRBJ1-2; D unclear. The CDR3 loop spans 15 amino acids. Germline loops: CDR1 SGHRS, CDR2 YFSETQ. Deletions cut 1 base from V and 6 bases from J, with 16 bases between. As DNA, the CDR3 is TGCGCCAGCAGCTTGAACACCCAAGGACGGGATGGCTACACCTTC. Protein: CASSLNTQGRDGYTF.

In this sample, this clone turned up once. The CDR3 region is CASSPGGQGDYGYTF. The CDR3 coding sequence is TGTGCCAGCAGCCCGGGGGGACAGGGAGACTATGGCTACACCTTC. The rearrangement joins TRBV14 to TRBJ1-2; TRBD1 aligns across 9 bases. With 4 bases clipped from V and 3 bases from J, the junction kept 6 bases outside the gene matches. The CDR3 sequence is 15 residues long. Germline V lookup: CDR1 SGHDN, CDR2 FVKESK.

J is TRBJ2-7 and V is TRBV19, with TRBD2 as a possible D gene (5 bases). Deletions cut 0 bases from V and 6 bases from J, with 9 bases between. This CDR3 comprises 13 residues. CDR1 and CDR2 from the germline V gene are LNHDA and SQIVND (reference sequence). The CDR3 loop is CASSIDRDSEQYF. The CDR3 nucleotides read TGTGCCAGTAGTATAGATCGGGATTCCGAGCAGTACTTC. Together with reference TRBV19 and TRBJ2-7, the CDR3 gives the full variable domain: DGGITQSPKYLFRKEGQNVTLSCEQNLNHDAMYWYRQDPGQGLRLIYYSQIVNDFQKGDIAEGYSVSREKKESFPLTVTSAQKNPTAFYLCASSIDRDSEQYFGPGTRLTVT.

The chain is built from TRBV6-2 or TRBV6-3 and TRBJ2-5, with D uncertain. Germline V CDR1 and CDR2: MNHEY, SVGEGT. With 4 bases removed from V and 2 bases from J, the gap between germline ends came to 5 bases. CDR3 size: 12 residues. CDR3 region: CASSSRQETQYF. CDR3 in DNA: TGTGCCAGCAGTTCTCGACAAGAGACCCAGTACTTC.

V is TRBV2 and J is TRBJ2-7; D possibly matches TRBD1 or TRBD2 (6 bases each). The CDR3 sequence is 14 residues long. The germline V and J ends were trimmed by 5 bases and 3 bases, with 14 bases remaining between them. Per germline, CDR1 SNHLY and CDR2 FYNNEI. The CDR3: CASSSYGGLYEQYF. The CDR3, as DNA: TGTGCCAGCAGTTCGTATGGGGGGCTCTACGAGCAGTACTTC. The full variable domain, completed using reference TRBV2 and TRBJ2-7, is EPEVTQTPSHQVTQMGQEVILRCVPISNHLYFYWYRQILGQKVEFLVSFYNNEISEKSEIFDDQFSVERPDGSNFTLKIRSTKLEDSAMYFCASSSYGGLYEQYFGPGTRLTVT.

This sequence joins TRBV11-2 and TRBJ2-5; D is possibly TRBD2 (6 bases). The CDR3 contains 13 residues. Germline lookup yields CDR1 SGHAT and CDR2 FQNNGV. The V end was cut by 3 bases, the J end by 4 bases, with 9 bases between. Written as DNA, the CDR3 is TGTGCCAGCAGCTTTGGTAGCGGAGAGACCCAGTACTTC. Amino acid sequence: CASSFGSGETQYF.

The rearrangement links TRBV5-1 to TRBJ2-1, with D perhaps TRBD1 or TRBD2 (5 bases each). The CDR3 is 14 residues long. Trimming removed 1 base at V and 5 bases at J, with 10 bases between. Germline lookup yields CDR1 SGHRS and CDR2 YFSETQ. For the CDR3, the DNA is TGCGCCAGCAGCTTGACGGGGCGGGACAATGAGCAGTTCTTC. Protein product: CASSLTGRDNEQFF.

The rearrangement uses TRBV27 and TRBJ1-5; TRBD1 aligns across 8 bases. CDR1 and CDR2 (germline): MNHEY, SMNVEV (reference sequence). The CDR3 has 15 amino acids. V shed 8 bases and J 1 base; nucleotides not matched to a gene: 7. DNA for the CDR3: TGTGCCAGCGGAACAGGGGGGATCAGCAATCAGCCCCAGCATTTT. Amino acid sequence: CASGTGGISNQPQHF.

The chain recombines TRBV6-5 with TRBJ2-5; TRBD1 might be the D (6 bases). The CDR3 is 14 residues long. The germline gives CDR1 MNHEY, CDR2 SVGAGI. Trimming cost V 5 bases and J 0 bases, with 10 bases left between them. Here the CDR3 reads CASSLGTNQETQYF. CDR3 DNA sequence: TGTGCCAGCAGTCTGGGGACAAACCAAGAGACCCAGTACTTC.

V and J are TRBV5-1 and TRBJ2-1; 9 nucleotides match TRBD1. Germline lookup yields CDR1 SGHRS and CDR2 YFSETQ. Unmatched junction bases numbered 17, after V lost 2 bases and J lost 8 bases. CDR3 length: 18 residues. DNA for the CDR3: TGCGCCAGCAGCTTAAGCCCAGGGGGACAGGGAAGTTCTGATGAGCAGTTCTTC. Translating gives CASSLSPGGQGSSDEQFF.

V and J are TRBV6-2 or TRBV6-3 and TRBJ1-2; possibly TRBD1 for D (6 bases). The CDR3 is 14 residues long. V was cut by 5 bases and J by 5 bases, with 15 bases left in between. Germline values: CDR1 MNHEY, CDR2 SVGEGT. This CDR3 is CASSTYRENYGYTF. In DNA form, the CDR3 reads TGTGCCAGCAGTACATACAGGGAGAATTATGGCTACACCTTC.

The rearrangement uses TRBV28 and TRBJ1-1, with 9 bases that match TRBD1. Trimming took 5 bases from V and 1 from J; bases not matched to a gene: 8. This CDR3 comprises 16 residues. Germline V CDR1 and CDR2: MDHEN, SYDVKM. CDR3 nucleotide sequence: TGTGCCAGCAGTCCGAGGCCGGGACAGGGGAACACTGAAGCTTTCTTT. As protein: CASSPRPGQGNTEAFF.

This chain joins TRBV11-3 and TRBJ2-3, with 7 bases aligning to TRBD1. CDR3 length: 15 amino acids. The junction had 8 bases not matched to a gene; V was cut back by 6 bases and J by 2 bases. CDR1 is SGHNT and CDR2 is YENEEA in the germline V gene. The DNA of the CDR3 is TGTGCCAGCAGTCCGGGACAGTCTTACACAGATACGCAGTATTTT. This translates into CASSPGQSYTDTQYF.

The chain uses TRBV12-5 and TRBJ1-1, with D tentatively TRBD1 (6 bases). V was cut by 5 bases and J by 1 base, with 8 bases left in between. Germline CDR1 reads LGHNT; CDR2 reads FRNRAP. The CDR3 runs 13 residues. CDR3 sequence reads: CASGPGQNTEAFF. CDR3 DNA: TGTGCTAGTGGTCCGGGACAGAACACTGAAGCTTTCTTT.

This chain connects TRBV25-1 to TRBJ2-7; 7 bases are shared with TRBD2. Losses at the gene ends were 2 bases for V and 9 bases for J; bases not matched to a gene: 16. The CDR3 length is 16 residues. Per the germline V gene, CDR1 is MGHDK and CDR2 is SYGVNS. DNA of the CDR3: TGTGCCAGCAGTGAAGGGAATAGCGGGTCCCCCCTCAGGCAGTACTTC. Its protein product is CASSEGNSGSPLRQYF.

This clone was observed once. The J gene is TRBJ1-5, the V gene TRBV6-1; perhaps TRBD1 as D (5 bases). The CDR3 spans 15 residues. V was clipped by 2 bases and J by 7 bases, with 15 bases between them. The germline V gene encodes CDR1 MNHNS and CDR2 SASEGT. In DNA, the CDR3 is TGTGCCAGCAGTGAACTTTGGGACGTCGGACAGCCCCAGCATTTT. It yields the protein CASSELWDVGQPQHF.

V and J are TRBV7-9 and TRBJ2-1; 10 nucleotides align to TRBD2. The V gene's germline CDR1 is SEHNR and CDR2 FQNEAQ (reference sequence). The V gene end was trimmed by 4 bases and the J gene end by 6 bases; junction bases not matched to a gene: 12. This CDR3 has 17 amino acids. The DNA for the CDR3 is TGTGCCAGCAGCTCCCGAGAGCGGGGGGGCCCTCTCAATGAGCAGTTCTTC. Residues: CASSSRERGGPLNEQFF.

J is TRBJ2-7 and V is TRBV6-5, with a tentative D call TRBD1 (6 bases). Germline-derived CDR1 and CDR2 are MNHEY and SVGAGI. V lost 8 bases, J lost 0 bases, and 17 bases lay in between. CDR3 size: 15 residues. This CDR3 is CASGPTWDTSYEQYF. In DNA form, the CDR3 reads TGTGCCAGCGGACCAACCTGGGACACCTCCTACGAGCAGTACTTC.

This clone was found a few times. This rearrangement joins TRBV5-5 to TRBJ1-4; 10 nucleotides match TRBD1. Losses at the gene ends were 5 bases for V and 5 bases for J; bases not matched to a gene: 12. Germline V gene lookup returns CDR1 SGHKS and CDR2 YYEKEE (reference sequence). This CDR3 comprises 17 residues. The CDR3 loop reads CASSPGRVDRGNEKLFF. CDR3 in DNA: TGTGCCAGCAGTCCCGGTCGGGTGGACAGGGGGAATGAAAAACTGTTTTTT.

The rearrangement uses TRBV29-1 and TRBJ1-1; D perhaps matches TRBD1 (6 bases). The CDR3 is made up of 15 amino acids. V was shortened by 1 base and J by 2 bases, with 14 bases between the two germline ends. Germline lookup yields CDR1 SQVTM and CDR2 ANQGSEA. CDR3: CSVEVWGARNTEAFF. DNA for the CDR3: TGCAGCGTTGAAGTTTGGGGGGCGCGTAACACTGAAGCTTTCTTT.

The chain carries TRBV20-1 and TRBJ1-2; D remains ambiguous. Trimming took off 6 bases at V and 4 bases at J, with 24 bases between the two ends. CDR1 is DFQATT, CDR2 SNEGSKA, per germline (reference sequence). The CDR3 sequence is 16 residues long. The DNA of the CDR3 is TGCAGTGCGAGTTTCTCCCTCGTGACGGACCCCTATGGCTACACCTTC. This codes for CSASFSLVTDPYGYTF.

This clone was seen once. The rearrangement uses TRBV5-1 and TRBJ1-2, with 7 positions matching TRBD1. V lost 6 bases, J lost 4 bases, and 6 bases stayed unmatched. The CDR3 covers 13 residues. Germline CDR1 and CDR2: SGHRS and YFSETQ. For the CDR3, the DNA is TGCGCCAGCATGGGACAGTTCAGCTATGGCTACACCTTC. Protein product: CASMGQFSYGYTF.

The J gene is TRBJ1-1, the V gene TRBV5-4, with TRBD1 as a possible D gene (5 bases). Trimming took off 3 bases at V and 0 bases at J, with 12 bases between the two ends. There are 15 residues in the CDR3. Germline lookup yields CDR1 SGHNT and CDR2 YYREEE (reference sequence). The CDR3 loop reads CASSSAGTLNTEAFF. The CDR3, as DNA: TGTGCCAGCAGCTCCGCCGGGACTTTGAACACTGAAGCTTTCTTT.